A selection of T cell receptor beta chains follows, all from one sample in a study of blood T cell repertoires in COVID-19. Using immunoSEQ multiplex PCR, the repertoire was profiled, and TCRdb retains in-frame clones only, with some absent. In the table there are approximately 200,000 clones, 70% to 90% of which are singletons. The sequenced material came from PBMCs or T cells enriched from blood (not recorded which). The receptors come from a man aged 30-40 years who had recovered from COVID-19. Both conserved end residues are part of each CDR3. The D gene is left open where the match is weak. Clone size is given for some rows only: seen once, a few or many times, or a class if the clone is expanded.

TGTGCCAGCAGTCCTGTTTTGACGACAGGGGTTAAAAACATTCAGTACTTC	CASSPVLTTGVKNIQYF	TRBD1	TRBV28	TRBJ2-4	-
TGTGCCAGCAGCAAACACCGGGACAGGGTGTATTACGAGCAGTACTTC	CASSKHRDRVYYEQYF	TRBD1	TRBV7-8	TRBJ2-7	-
TGTGCCAGTAGGGCCGGAGGGGACAGGGCCTACGAGCAGTACTTC	CASRAGGDRAYEQYF	TRBD1	TRBV19	TRBJ2-7	once
TGTGCCAGCAGTAGACTAGCGGGAGTGTCAGATACGCAGTATTTT	CASSRLAGVSDTQYF	TRBD2	TRBV27	TRBJ2-3	-
TGCGCCAGCAGCCAGCCGACAGGGAGAAACACTGAAGCTTTCTTT	CASSQPTGRNTEAFF	TRBD1	TRBV4-1	TRBJ1-1	-
TGTGCCAGCAGAGCCCTAGCGGGAGAGGGCGAGCAGTACTTC	CASRALAGEGEQYF	TRBD2	TRBV7-6	TRBJ2-7	-
TGTGCCAGCAGCTTGGGGTCAGGGGGGGAAAAACTGTTTTTT	CASSLGSGGEKLFF	TRBD1	TRBV5-4	TRBJ1-4	-
TGTGCCAGCAGCGTAGTCGAGGGGGCGGACACTGAAGCTTTCTTT	CASSVVEGADTEAFF	TRBD1	TRBV9	TRBJ1-1	-
TGTGCCAGCAGCTCGCCCTCCCGCGGGGGGAAATCCTACAATGAGCAGTTCTTC	CASSSPSRGGKSYNEQFF	TRBD2	TRBV7-2	TRBJ2-1	-
TGTGCCAGCAGCCCCCGGACTTATGAAGCTTTCTTT	CASSPRTYEAFF	-	TRBV7-9	TRBJ1-1	-
TGTGCCAGTAGTATCGAACGACTAGCCTCCGGGGAGCTGTTTTTT	CASSIERLASGELFF	TRBD2	TRBV19	TRBJ2-2	-
TGTGCCAGCTCACTGTCGGGGTCCCTGGGTACGACAGATACGCAGTATTTT	CASSLSGSLGTTDTQYF	-	TRBV18	TRBJ2-3	once
TGTGCCAGCAGCACCCTCCCACAGGGTACCCAGCAGTTCTTC	CASSTLPQGTQQFF	-	TRBV9	TRBJ2-1	-
TGTGCCAGCAGTTACTCCTGGGGGGGAGAAAAACTGTTTTTT	CASSYSWGGEKLFF	-	TRBV6-5	TRBJ1-4	-
TGTGCCAGCAGCTCATCGCGGGAGACCTACAATGAGCAGTTCTTC	CASSSSRETYNEQFF	TRBD2	TRBV7-2	TRBJ2-1	-
TGCGCCAGCAGCTTGGCCCGTCCCACAGATACGCAGTATTTT	CASSLARPTDTQYF	-	TRBV5-1	TRBJ2-3	-
TGTGCCAGCAGTCGGGACAGGGTTCGACCCCTGAACACTGAAGCTTTCTTT	CASSRDRVRPLNTEAFF	TRBD1	TRBV7-2	TRBJ1-1	few
TGTGCCAGCAGTCCCCGGGAACAAGCCAAAAACATTCAGTACTTC	CASSPREQAKNIQYF	-	TRBV27	TRBJ2-4	few
TGTGCCAGCAGCTTAGCTTATCGACTAGCCGTCAATGAGCAGTTCTTC	CASSLAYRLAVNEQFF	TRBD2	TRBV7-6	TRBJ2-1	-
TGTGCAAGTCGCTTACTAACTCCGGGACAGGGGGGGGTTCGGTATGGCTACACCTTC	CASRLLTPGQGGVRYGYTF	-	TRBV12-2	TRBJ1-2	-
TGTGCCAGCAGTTTGAAACTCCCCTACGAGCAGTACTTC	CASSLKLPYEQYF	-	TRBV12-3/TRBV12-4	TRBJ2-7	-
TGTGCCAGCACCCCGGGACAGGGGGACCAGCCCCAGCATTTT	CASTPGQGDQPQHF	TRBD1	TRBV9	TRBJ1-5	-
TGTGCCAGCAGTACCACGGGGAATCAGCCCCAGCATTTT	CASSTTGNQPQHF	-	TRBV25-1	TRBJ1-5	-
TGTGCCAGTAGTATTAGGGGAACAGGGGCCAAAAACATTCAGTACTTC	CASSIRGTGAKNIQYF	-	TRBV19	TRBJ2-4	-
TGTGCCAGCAGCTTCGGGTCGACAGATACGCAGTATTTT	CASSFGSTDTQYF	-	TRBV11-3	TRBJ2-3	-
TGCGCCAGCAGCCAAGCGGGGGTTGCCCAGCCCCAGCATTTT	CASSQAGVAQPQHF	-	TRBV4-1	TRBJ1-5	once
TGTGCCAGCAGCGTAGGGGGGCGGACCGGGGAGCTGTTTTTT	CASSVGGRTGELFF	-	TRBV9	TRBJ2-2	-
TGTGCCAGCAGTCCTAACAGGTACAATGAGCAGTTCTTC	CASSPNRYNEQFF	-	TRBV2	TRBJ2-1	-
TGTGCCAGCAGCTTAGCTACGGGACAGGGCTACGAGCAGTACTTC	CASSLATGQGYEQYF	TRBD1	TRBV7-2	TRBJ2-7	-
TGTGCCAGCACCTCGGCGGCTTTTTACAATGAGCAGTTCTTC	CASTSAAFYNEQFF	-	TRBV7-2	TRBJ2-1	-
TGTGCCAGCACTTCTAATCGGGGGGGCCTCAGAGATACGCAGTATTTT	CASTSNRGGLRDTQYF	TRBD2	TRBV2	TRBJ2-3	once
TGTGCCAGCAGCCTAGTAGGAGACAGGGTTGGAGCCTACGAGCAGTACTTC	CASSLVGDRVGAYEQYF	TRBD1	TRBV7-8	TRBJ2-7	-
TGTGCCAGCAGCTTAGCCTGGACAACTATGAACACTGAAGCTTTCTTT	CASSLAWTTMNTEAFF	-	TRBV11-1	TRBJ1-1	-
TGTGCCAGCAGCCGATCCCAGGGTGACGGCACTGAAGCTTTCTTT	CASSRSQGDGTEAFF	-	TRBV3-1/TRBV3-2	TRBJ1-1	once
TGTGCCAGCTCACCAGTTAGTCGCAGCGAAGCGGGAGGCGAGCAGTACTTC	CASSPVSRSEAGGEQYF	TRBD2	TRBV18	TRBJ2-7	-
TGTGCCAGCAGCCCCCAAAGTTGGAGTAATGAAAAACTGTTTTTT	CASSPQSWSNEKLFF	-	TRBV6-2/TRBV6-3	TRBJ1-4	-
TGCGCCAGCAGCTGGCCCCCGGGACAGGGCATGGGAAGCTCCTACAATGAGCAGTTCTTC	CASSWPPGQGMGSSYNEQFF	TRBD1	TRBV5-1	TRBJ2-1	-
TGTGCCAGCAGCCTCCGGGACAGGGCGGCTTTCTTT	CASSLRDRAAFF	TRBD1	TRBV7-9	TRBJ1-1	once
TGTGCCAGCAGAACGACAGGGTTAGGGGGCTACACCTTC	CASRTTGLGGYTF	TRBD1	TRBV2	TRBJ1-2	-
TGTGCCAGCAGCTTAGGAGAAACTAATGAAAAACTGTTTTTT	CASSLGETNEKLFF	-	TRBV11-2	TRBJ1-4	-
TGTGCCAGCAGTTTAGGCGGGACCACAGATACGCAGTATTTT	CASSLGGTTDTQYF	-	TRBV28	TRBJ2-3	-